This T cell receptor beta chain was identified during a study of blood T cells in healthy people across ages. Germline CDR1 and CDR2: SQVTM and ANQGSEA. The V end lost 1 base, the J end lost 4 bases, and 14 bases lay between the germline ends. This CDR3 is 14 amino acids long. Many counts were recorded for this clonotype. A sample-barcoded 5' primer and a J-beta primer mix were used in a second PCR of about 7 to 11 cycles. The study obtained at least 2.5 million CDR3-containing paired-end reads from every sample. MiXCR, applied by TCRdb to the 5' RACE reads, yields one record per CDR3 protein. The sample includes about 930,000 distinct CDR3 sequences, about 28% seen only once; the top ten take roughly a tenth. These data also featured in a second study, about T cells of mothers and their children.

This chain joins TRBV29-1 and TRBJ2-7; the D gene could be TRBD1 or TRBD2 (6 bases each). The sequencing sample was made of blood. The TCR originated in a woman between 35 and 50 years old in good health. The CDR3 here is CSVEGGAGWYEQYF. As DNA, the CDR3 is TGCAGCGTTGAAGGGGGGGCAGGGTGGTACGAGCAGTACTTC.